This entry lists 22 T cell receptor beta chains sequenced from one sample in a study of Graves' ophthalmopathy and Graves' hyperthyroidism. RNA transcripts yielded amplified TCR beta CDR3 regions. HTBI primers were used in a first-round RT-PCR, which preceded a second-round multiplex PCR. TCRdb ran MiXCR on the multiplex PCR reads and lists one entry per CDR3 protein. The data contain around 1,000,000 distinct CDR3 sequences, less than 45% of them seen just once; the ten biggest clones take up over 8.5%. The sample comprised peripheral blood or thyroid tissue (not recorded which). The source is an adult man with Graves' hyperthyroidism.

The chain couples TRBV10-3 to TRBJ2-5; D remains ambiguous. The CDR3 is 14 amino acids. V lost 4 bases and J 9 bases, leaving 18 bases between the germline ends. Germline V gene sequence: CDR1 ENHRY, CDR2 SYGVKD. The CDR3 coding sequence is TGTGCCATCAGTGCGGTGGATCTAGGGCAGCCCCAGTACTTC. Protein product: CAISAVDLGQPQYF.

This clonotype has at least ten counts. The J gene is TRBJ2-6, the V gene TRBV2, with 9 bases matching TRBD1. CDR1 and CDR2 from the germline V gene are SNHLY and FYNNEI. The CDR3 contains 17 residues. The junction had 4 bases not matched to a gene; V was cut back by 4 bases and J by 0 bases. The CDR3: CASSVGTGFSGANVLTF. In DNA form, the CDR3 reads TGTGCCAGCAGTGTCGGGACAGGGTTCTCTGGGGCCAACGTCCTGACTTTC. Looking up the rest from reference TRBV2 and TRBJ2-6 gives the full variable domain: EPEVTQTPSHQVTQMGQEVILRCVPISNHLYFYWYRQILGQKVEFLVSFYNNEISEKSEIFDDQFSVERPDGSNFTLKIRSTKLEDSAMYFCASSVGTGFSGANVLTFGAGSRLTVL.

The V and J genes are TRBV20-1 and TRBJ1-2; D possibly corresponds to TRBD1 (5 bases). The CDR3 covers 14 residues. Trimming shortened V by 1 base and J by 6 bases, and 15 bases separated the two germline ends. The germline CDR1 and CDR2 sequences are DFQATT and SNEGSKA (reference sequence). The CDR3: CSARGPSGDDGYTF. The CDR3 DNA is TGCAGTGCTAGAGGGCCTAGCGGGGACGATGGCTACACCTTC.

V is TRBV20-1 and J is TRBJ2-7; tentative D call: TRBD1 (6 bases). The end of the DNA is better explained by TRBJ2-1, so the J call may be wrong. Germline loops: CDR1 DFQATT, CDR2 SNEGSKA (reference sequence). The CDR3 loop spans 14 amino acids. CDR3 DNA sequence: TGCAGTGCCCGGCTGGTACACAGGGAAGATGAGCAGTTCTTC. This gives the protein CSARLVHREDEQFF.

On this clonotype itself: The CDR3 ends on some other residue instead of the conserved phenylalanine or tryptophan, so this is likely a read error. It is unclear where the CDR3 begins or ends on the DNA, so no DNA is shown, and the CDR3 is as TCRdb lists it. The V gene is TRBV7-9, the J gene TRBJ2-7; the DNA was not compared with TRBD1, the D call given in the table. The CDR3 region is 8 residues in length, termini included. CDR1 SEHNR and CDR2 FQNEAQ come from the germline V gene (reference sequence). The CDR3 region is CASSLVGT.

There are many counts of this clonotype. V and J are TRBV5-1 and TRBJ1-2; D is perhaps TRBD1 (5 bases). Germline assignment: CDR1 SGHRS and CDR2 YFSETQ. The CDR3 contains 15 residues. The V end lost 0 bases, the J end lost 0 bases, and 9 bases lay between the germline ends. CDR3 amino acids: CASSLVPGTNYGYTF. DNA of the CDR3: TGCGCCAGCAGCTTGGTGCCAGGGACTAACTATGGCTACACCTTC.

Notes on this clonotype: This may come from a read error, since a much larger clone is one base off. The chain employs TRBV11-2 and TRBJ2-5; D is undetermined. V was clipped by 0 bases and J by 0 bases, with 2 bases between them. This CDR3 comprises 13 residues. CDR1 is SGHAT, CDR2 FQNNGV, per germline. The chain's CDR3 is CASSLDHQETQYF. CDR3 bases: TGTGCCAGCAGCTTAGACCACCAAGAGACCCAGTACTTC.

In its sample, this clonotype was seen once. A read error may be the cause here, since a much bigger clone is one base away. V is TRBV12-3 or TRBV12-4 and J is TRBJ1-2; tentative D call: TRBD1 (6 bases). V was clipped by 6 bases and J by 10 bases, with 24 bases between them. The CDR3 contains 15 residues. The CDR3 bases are TGTGCCAGCAGCAGAATGGGCAGGGGTATCGGTGACTACACCTTC. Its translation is CASSRMGRGIGDYTF.

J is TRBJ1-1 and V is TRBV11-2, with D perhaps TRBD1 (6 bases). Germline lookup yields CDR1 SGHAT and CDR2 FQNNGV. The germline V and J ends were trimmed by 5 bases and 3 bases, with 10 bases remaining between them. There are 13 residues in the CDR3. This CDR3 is CASSPGDHTEAFF. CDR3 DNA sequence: TGTGCCAGCAGCCCAGGGGATCACACTGAAGCTTTCTTT.

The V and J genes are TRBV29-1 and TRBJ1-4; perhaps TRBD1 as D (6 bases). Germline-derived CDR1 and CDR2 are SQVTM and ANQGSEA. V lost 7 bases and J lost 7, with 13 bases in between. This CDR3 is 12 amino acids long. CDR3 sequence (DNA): TGCAGCGACGGGGGCTCTCGTGAAAAACTGTTTTTT. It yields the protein CSDGGSREKLFF.

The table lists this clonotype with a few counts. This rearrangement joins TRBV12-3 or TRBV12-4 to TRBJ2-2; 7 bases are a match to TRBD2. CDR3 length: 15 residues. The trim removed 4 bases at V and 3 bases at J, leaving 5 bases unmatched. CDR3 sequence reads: CASSSSGDYTGELFF. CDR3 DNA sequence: TGTGCCAGCAGTTCCAGCGGGGATTACACCGGGGAGCTGTTTTTT.

CDR3: CSAADGFSDSPLHF. CDR3 bases: TGCAGTGCTGCGGACGGATTCTCTGATTCACCCCTCCACTTT. The J gene is TRBJ1-6, the V gene TRBV20-1; D uncertain. The CDR3 runs 14 residues. Germline V gene sequence: CDR1 DFQATT, CDR2 SNEGSKA (reference sequence). Trimming took off 5 bases at V and 8 bases at J, with 16 bases between the two ends.

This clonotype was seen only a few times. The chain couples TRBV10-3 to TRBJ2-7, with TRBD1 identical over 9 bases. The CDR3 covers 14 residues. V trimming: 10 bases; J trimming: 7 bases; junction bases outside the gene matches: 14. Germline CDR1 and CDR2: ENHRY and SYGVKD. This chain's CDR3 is CASRTGTGFREQYF. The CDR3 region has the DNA TGTGCCAGCAGGACCGGGACAGGGTTTCGGGAGCAGTACTTC.

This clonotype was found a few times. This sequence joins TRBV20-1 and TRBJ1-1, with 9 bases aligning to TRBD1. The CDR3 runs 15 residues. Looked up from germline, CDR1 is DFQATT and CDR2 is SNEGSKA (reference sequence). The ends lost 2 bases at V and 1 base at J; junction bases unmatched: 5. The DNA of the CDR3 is TGCAGTGCTAGATCCGGGGGACAGGGGAACACTGAAGCTTTCTTT. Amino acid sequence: CSARSGGQGNTEAFF.

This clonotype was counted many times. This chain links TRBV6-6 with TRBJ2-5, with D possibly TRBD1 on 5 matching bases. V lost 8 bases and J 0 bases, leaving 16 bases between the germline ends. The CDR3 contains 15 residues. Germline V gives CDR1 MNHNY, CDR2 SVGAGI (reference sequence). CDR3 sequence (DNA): TGTGCCAGCGATGACAGATTCGTGTACCAAGAGACCCAGTACTTC. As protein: CASDDRFVYQETQYF.

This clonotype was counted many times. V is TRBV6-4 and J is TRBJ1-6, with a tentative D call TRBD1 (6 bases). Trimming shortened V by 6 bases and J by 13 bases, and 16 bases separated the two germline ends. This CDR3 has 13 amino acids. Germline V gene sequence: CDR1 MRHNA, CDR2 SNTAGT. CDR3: CASSRDTGSPLHF. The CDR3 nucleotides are TGTGCCAGCAGCCGGGACACCGGTTCGCCCCTCCACTTT.

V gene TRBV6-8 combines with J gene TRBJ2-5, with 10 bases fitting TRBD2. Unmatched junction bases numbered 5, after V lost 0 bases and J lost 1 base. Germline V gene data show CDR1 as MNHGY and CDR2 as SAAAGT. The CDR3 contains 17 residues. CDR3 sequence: CASSYSPAGGLQETQYF. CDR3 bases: TGTGCCAGCAGTTACTCCCCAGCGGGAGGGCTCCAAGAGACCCAGTACTTC.

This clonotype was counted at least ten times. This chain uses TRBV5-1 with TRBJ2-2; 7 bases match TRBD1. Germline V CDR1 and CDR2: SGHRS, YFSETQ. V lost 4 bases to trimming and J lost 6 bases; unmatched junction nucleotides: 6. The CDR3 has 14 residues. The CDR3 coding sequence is TGCGCCAGCAGCATCAACAGGGGCGCCGGGGAGCTGTTTTTT. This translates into CASSINRGAGELFF.

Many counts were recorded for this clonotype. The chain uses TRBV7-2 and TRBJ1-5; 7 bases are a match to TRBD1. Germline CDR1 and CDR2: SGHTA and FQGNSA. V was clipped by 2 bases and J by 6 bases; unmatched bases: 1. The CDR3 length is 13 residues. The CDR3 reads CASSLRGLQPQHF. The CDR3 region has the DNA TGTGCCAGCAGCTTAAGGGGGCTTCAGCCCCAGCATTTT.

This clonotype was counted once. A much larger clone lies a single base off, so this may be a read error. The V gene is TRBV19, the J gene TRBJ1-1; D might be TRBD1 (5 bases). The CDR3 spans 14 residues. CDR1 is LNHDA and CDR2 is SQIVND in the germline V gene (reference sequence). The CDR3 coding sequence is TGTGCCGGTAGTATAGGGGACCCTAAGACTGAAGCTTTCTTT. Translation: CAGSIGDPKTEAFF.

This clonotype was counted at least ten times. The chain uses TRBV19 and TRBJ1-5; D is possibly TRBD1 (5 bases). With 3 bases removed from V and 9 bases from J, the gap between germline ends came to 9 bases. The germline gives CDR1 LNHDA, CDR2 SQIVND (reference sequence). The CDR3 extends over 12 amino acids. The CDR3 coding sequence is TGTGCCAGTAGTATGAGGGGTCGGCCCCAGCATTTT. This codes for CASSMRGRPQHF.

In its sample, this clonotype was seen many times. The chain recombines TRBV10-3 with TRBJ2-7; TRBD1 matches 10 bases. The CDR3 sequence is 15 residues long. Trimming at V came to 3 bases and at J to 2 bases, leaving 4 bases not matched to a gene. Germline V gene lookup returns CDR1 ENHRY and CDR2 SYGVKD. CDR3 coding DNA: TGTGCCATCAGTGACCGGGACAGGGGAACCTACGAGCAGTACTTC. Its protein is CAISDRDRGTYEQYF.